This TCR beta chain was recorded in a study of lymphopenia after photon versus proton radiotherapy. Overall study findings and caveats: Authors raise, but do not show, better survival with proton therapy. Post-nadir diversity loss with photons came from oligoclonal expansion, particularly CD8+ Temra cells. Post-nadir TCR diversity decline inversely tracked overall survival among those who died. Photon-treated patients lost naive T cells and TCR diversity; proton-treated stayed stable.

The data were produced by immunoSEQ multiplex PCR, yet TCRdb's version contains in-frame clones alone and is incomplete. The data show 25,000 to 30,000 clones, 90% seen once. Turning to this clone: The antigen remains undetermined.

The material sequenced was peripheral blood, taken from a patient treated with photon-based radiotherapy. The sequence was collected from a woman in her forties or fifties with cholangiocarcinoma.

In nucleotides, the CDR3 is TGTGCCAGCAGCTTATCCGGGAGGAACACTGAAGCTTTCTTT. Residues: CASSLSGRNTEAFF. The chain joins TRBV7-9 to TRBJ1-1, with D hard to call. Trimming cost V 2 bases and J 1 base, with 8 bases left between them. CDR1 SEHNR and CDR2 FQNEAQ come from the germline V gene (reference sequence). The CDR3 is 14 residues long.